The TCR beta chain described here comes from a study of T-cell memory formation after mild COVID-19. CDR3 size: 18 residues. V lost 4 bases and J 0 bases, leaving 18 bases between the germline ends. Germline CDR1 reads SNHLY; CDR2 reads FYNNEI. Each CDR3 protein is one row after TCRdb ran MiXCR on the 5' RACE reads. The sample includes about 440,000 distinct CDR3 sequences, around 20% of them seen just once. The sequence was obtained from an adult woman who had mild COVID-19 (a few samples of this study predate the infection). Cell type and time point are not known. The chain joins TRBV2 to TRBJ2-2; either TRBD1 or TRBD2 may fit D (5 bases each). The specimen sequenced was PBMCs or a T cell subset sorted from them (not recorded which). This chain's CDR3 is CASSANPLGTANTGELFF. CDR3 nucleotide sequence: TGTGCCAGCAGTGCAAACCCGTTGGGGACGGCGAACACCGGGGAGCTGTTTTTT.